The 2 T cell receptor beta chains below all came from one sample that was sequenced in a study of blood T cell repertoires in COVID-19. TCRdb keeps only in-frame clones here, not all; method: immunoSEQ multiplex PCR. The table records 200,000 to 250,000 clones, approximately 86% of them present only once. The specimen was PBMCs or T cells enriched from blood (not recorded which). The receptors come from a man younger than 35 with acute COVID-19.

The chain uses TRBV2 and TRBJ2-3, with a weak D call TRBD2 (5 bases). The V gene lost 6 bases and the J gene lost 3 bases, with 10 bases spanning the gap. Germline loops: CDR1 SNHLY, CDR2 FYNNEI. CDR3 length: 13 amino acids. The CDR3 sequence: CASSPTRTDTQYF. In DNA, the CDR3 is TGTGCCAGCAGCCCCACTAGGACAGATACGCAGTATTTT. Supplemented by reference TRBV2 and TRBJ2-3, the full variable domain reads EPEVTQTPSHQVTQMGQEVILRCVPISNHLYFYWYRQILGQKVEFLVSFYNNEISEKSEIFDDQFSVERPDGSNFTLKIRSTKLEDSAMYFCASSPTRTDTQYFGPGTRLTVL.

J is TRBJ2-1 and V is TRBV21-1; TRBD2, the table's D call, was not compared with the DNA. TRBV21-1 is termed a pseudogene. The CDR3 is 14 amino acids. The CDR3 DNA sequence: TGTGCCAGCAGCCGTCTTGGGAGGGAGGATGAGCAGTTCTTC. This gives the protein CASSRLGREDEQFF.